The 3 T cell receptor beta chains reported below all come from one sample, sequenced in a study of blood T cell repertoires in COVID-19. Assay used: immunoSEQ multiplex PCR; TCRdb lists only in-frame clones, some missing. The table includes about 140,000 clones, about four fifths detected once. The sequencing sample was made of peripheral blood. The receptor source for this set is a human donor in a cohort sampled during active COVID-19.

This clone came up a few times. The chain links TRBV30 to TRBJ1-2; D call uncertain. Germline CDR1 and CDR2: GTSNPN and SVGIG (reference sequence). This CDR3 is built from 13 residues. V was cut by 0 bases and J by 7 bases, with 12 bases left in between. CDR3 DNA sequence: TGTGCCTGGAGTGTACTCCGGTACGGTGGCTACACCTTC. Translated: CAWSVLRYGGYTF. The full variable domain, completed using reference TRBV30 and TRBJ1-2, is SQTIHQWPATLVQPVGSPLSLECTVEGTSNPNLYWYRQAAGRGLQLLFYSVGIGQISSEVPQNLSASRPQDRQFILSSKKLLLSDSGFYLCAWSVLRYGGYTFGSGTRLTVV.

The chain employs TRBV2 and TRBJ2-7; 9 bases agree with TRBD2. Germline CDR1 is SNHLY and CDR2 is FYNNEI. J was trimmed by 4 bases and V by 8 bases; bases with no gene match: 9. The CDR3 length is 14 residues. The CDR3 DNA is TGTGCCAGCTGCTTGGCGGGAGGGAGATACGAGCAGTACTTC. Translating it yields CASCLAGGRYEQYF.

The rearrangement joins TRBV5-1 to TRBJ1-5; 10 bases line up with TRBD1. The CDR3 is made up of 16 amino acids. Per germline, CDR1 SGHRS and CDR2 YFSETQ. The ends lost 4 bases at V and 4 bases at J; junction bases unmatched: 8. This CDR3 is CASSLGTGVGNQPQHF. The DNA of the CDR3 is TGCGCCAGCAGCCTGGGGACAGGGGTTGGAAATCAGCCCCAGCATTTT.